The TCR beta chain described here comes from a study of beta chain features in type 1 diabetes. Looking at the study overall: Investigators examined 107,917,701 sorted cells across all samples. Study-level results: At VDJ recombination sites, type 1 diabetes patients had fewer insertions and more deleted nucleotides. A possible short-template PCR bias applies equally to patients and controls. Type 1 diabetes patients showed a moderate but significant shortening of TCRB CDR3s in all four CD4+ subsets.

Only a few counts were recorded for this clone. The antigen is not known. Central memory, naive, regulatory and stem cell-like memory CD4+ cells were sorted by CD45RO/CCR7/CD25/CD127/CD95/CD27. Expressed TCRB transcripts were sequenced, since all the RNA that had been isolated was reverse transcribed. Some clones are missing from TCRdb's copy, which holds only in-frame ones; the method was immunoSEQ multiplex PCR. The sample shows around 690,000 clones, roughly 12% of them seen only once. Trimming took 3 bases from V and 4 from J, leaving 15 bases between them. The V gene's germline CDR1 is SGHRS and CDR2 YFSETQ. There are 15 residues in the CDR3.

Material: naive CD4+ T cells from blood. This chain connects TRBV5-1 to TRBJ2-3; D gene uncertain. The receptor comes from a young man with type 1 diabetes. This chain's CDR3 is CASSSGPPAPDTQYF. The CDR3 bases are TGCGCCAGCAGCTCTGGTCCCCCGGCACCAGATACGCAGTATTTT.